These 3 T cell receptor beta chains were all obtained from the same sample, sequenced in a study of blood T cell repertoires in COVID-19. The repertoire was sequenced with immunoSEQ multiplex PCR; TCRdb's copy has only in-frame clones and lacks some. The data hold about 380,000 clones, with about 90% observed a single time. The sample consisted of PBMCs or T cells enriched from blood (not recorded which). The source is a man aged 25 to 45 who had recovered from COVID-19.

This chain connects TRBV7-9 to TRBJ2-3; 7 nucleotides agree with TRBD2. Germline V CDR1 and CDR2: SEHNR, FQNEAQ (reference sequence). V dropped 1 base and J dropped 6; count of bases not matched to a gene: 7. There are 15 residues in the CDR3. The CDR3 sequence is CASSLGAGVRDTQYF. For the CDR3, the DNA is TGTGCCAGCAGCTTAGGGGCGGGGGTGCGCGATACGCAGTATTTT. The full variable domain, rest sourced from reference TRBV7-9 and TRBJ2-3, is DTGVSQNPRHKITKRGQNVTFRCDPISEHNRLYWYRQTLGQGPEFLTYFQNEAQLEKSRLLSDRFSAERPKGSFSTLEIQRTEQGDSAMYLCASSLGAGVRDTQYFGPGTRLTVL.

This chain links TRBV25-1 with TRBJ1-1; D call uncertain. This CDR3 is built from 15 residues. Trimming cost V 5 bases and J 1 base, with 14 bases left between them. The V gene's germline CDR1 is MGHDK and CDR2 SYGVNS. Here the CDR3 DNA reads TGTGCCAGCAGTTATAGAAAGGGAGAGAACACTGAAGCTTTCTTT. Translation: CASSYRKGENTEAFF.

The rearrangement links TRBV7-9 to TRBJ2-3, with 14 bases that match TRBD2. Germline V gene data show CDR1 as SEHNR and CDR2 as FQNEAQ (reference sequence). Trimming took 4 bases from V and 5 from J; bases not matched to a gene: 8. The CDR3 totals 17 residues. The CDR3 loop reads CASSSPRGLAGGDTQYF. The CDR3 coding sequence is TGTGCCAGCAGCTCACCCCGAGGACTAGCGGGGGGAGATACGCAGTATTTT.